This T cell receptor (beta chain) is drawn from a study of T cell responses to AZD1222 COVID-19 vaccine. Worth noting for this clone: Its cognate antigen is unknown.

Measured with immunoSEQ multiplex PCR; TCRdb has only the in-frame clones, and not every one. The repertoire holds around 200,000 clones, with around 90% as singletons. Study conclusions and caveats: None of the repertoires were sampled until the peak T cell response had passed. Unmutated variant regions reportedly attract nearly half of all spike-specific TCRs.

The CDR3 totals 15 residues. CDR1 is SGHDT and CDR2 is YYEEEE in the germline V gene. The ends were cut back, 4 bases at V and 4 bases at J, with 17 bases in the middle. This clonotype was sampled from an adult in good health. The chain joins TRBV5-6 to TRBJ1-2; a weak D match, TRBD1 (5 bases). Sequenced here: peripheral blood, sampled on day 0 of AZD1222 vaccination. The CDR3 nucleotides read TGTGCCAGCAGCCCATCGGGAGAGGGACTCTATGGCTACACCTTC. Translated, it gives CASSPSGEGLYGYTF.